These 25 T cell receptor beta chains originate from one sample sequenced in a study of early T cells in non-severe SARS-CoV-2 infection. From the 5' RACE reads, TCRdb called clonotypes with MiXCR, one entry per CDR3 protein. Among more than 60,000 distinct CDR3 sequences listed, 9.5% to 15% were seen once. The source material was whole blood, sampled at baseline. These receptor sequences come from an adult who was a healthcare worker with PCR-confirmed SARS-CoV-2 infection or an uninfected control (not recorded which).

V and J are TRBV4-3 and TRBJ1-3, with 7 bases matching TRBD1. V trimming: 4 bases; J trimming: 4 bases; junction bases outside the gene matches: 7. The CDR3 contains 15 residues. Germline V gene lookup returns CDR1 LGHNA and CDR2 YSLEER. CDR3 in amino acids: CASSRDRVSGNTIYF. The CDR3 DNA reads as TGCGCCAGCAGCCGAGACAGGGTTTCGGGAAACACCATATATTTT.

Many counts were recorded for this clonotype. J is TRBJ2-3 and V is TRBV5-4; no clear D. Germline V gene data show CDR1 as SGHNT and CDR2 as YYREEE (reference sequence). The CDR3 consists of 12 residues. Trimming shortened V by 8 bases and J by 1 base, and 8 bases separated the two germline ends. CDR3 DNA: TGTGCCAGTAGTGAGCGCACAGATACGCAGTATTTT. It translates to CASSERTDTQYF.

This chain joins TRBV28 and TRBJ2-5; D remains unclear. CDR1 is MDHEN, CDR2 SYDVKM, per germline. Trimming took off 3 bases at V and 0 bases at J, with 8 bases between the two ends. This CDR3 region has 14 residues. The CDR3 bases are TGTGCCAGCAGTTTTCTGGCAGACCAAGAGACCCAGTACTTC. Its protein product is CASSFLADQETQYF.

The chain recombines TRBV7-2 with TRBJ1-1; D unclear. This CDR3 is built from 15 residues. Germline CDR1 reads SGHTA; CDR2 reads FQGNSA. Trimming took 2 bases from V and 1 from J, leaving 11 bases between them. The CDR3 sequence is CASSLRRNPNTEAFF. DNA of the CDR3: TGTGCCAGCAGCTTAAGGCGGAACCCGAACACTGAAGCTTTCTTT.

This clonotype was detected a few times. CDR3 sequence reads: CASSVGDNSSPLHF. The CDR3 DNA is TGTGCCAGCAGCGTAGGGGACAATTCGTCACCCCTCCACTTT. V is TRBV9 and J is TRBJ1-6, with D tentatively TRBD1 (6 bases). The V gene lost 0 bases and the J gene lost 10 bases, with 11 bases spanning the gap. Germline CDR1 is SGDLS and CDR2 is YYNGEE. The CDR3 is 14 residues long.

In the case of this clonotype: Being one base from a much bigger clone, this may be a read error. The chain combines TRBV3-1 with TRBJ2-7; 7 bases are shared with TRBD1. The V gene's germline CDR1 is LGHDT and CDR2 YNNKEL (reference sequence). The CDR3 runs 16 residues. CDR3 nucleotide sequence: TGTGCCAGCAGCCAGGCGACAGGGTTTAGCTCCCACGAGCAGTACTTC. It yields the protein CASSQATGFSSHEQYF.

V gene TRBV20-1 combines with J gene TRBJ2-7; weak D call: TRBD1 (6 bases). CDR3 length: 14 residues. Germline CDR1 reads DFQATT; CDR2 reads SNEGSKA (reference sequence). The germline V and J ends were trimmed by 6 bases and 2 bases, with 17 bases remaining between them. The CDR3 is CSASVNRVAYEQYF. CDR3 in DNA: TGCAGTGCCAGCGTAAACAGGGTCGCCTACGAGCAGTACTTC.

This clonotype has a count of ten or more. The CDR3 region has the DNA TGTGCCAGCAGTGGGGAAAATACGAACACCGGGGAGCTGTTTTTT. Protein sequence: CASSGENTNTGELFF. The V gene is TRBV2, the J gene TRBJ2-2; no clear D. V shed 4 bases and J shed 0 bases, with 9 bases lying between them. In germline, CDR1 is SNHLY, CDR2 FYNNEI. This CDR3 is built from 15 residues. Using reference TRBV2 and TRBJ2-2 for the parts outside the CDR3, the full variable domain is EPEVTQTPSHQVTQMGQEVILRCVPISNHLYFYWYRQILGQKVEFLVSFYNNEISEKSEIFDDQFSVERPDGSNFTLKIRSTKLEDSAMYFCASSGENTNTGELFFGEGSRLTVL.

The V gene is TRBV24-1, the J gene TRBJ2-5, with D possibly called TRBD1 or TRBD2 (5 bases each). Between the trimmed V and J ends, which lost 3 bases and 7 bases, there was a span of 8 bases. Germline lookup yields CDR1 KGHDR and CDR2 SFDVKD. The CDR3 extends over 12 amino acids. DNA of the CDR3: TGTGCCACCAGTGATGTTGGGGGGACCCAGTACTTC. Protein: CATSDVGGTQYF.

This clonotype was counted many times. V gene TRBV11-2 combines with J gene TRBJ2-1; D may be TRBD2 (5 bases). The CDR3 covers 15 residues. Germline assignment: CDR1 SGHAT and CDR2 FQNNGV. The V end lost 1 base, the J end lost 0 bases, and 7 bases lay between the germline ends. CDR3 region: CASSLAGFSYNEQFF. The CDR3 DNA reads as TGTGCCAGCAGCTTAGCGGGGTTCTCCTACAATGAGCAGTTCTTC. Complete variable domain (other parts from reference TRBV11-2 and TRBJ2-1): EAGVAQSPRYKIIEKRQSVAFWCNPISGHATLYWYQQILGQGPKLLIQFQNNGVVDDSQLPKDRFSAERLKGVDSTLKIQPAKLEDSAVYLCASSLAGFSYNEQFFGPGTRLTVL.

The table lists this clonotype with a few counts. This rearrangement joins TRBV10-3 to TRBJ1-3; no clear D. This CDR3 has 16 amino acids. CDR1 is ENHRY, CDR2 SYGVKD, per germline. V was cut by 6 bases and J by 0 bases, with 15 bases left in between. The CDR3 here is CAIRSLDGTSGNTIYF. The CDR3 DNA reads TGTGCCATCAGGAGTCTCGATGGAACCTCTGGAAACACCATATATTTT.

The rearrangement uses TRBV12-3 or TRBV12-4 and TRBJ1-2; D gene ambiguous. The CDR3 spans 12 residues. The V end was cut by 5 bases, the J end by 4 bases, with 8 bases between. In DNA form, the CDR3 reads TGTGCCAGCAGTCCCGATGGCTATGGCTACACCTTC. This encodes CASSPDGYGYTF.

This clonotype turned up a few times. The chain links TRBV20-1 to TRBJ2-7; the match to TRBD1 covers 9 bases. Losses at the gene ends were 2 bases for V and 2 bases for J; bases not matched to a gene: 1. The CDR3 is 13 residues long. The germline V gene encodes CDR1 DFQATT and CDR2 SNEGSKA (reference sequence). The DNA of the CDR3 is TGCAGTGCTAGAAGGACAGGGGCCTACGAGCAGTACTTC. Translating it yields CSARRTGAYEQYF.

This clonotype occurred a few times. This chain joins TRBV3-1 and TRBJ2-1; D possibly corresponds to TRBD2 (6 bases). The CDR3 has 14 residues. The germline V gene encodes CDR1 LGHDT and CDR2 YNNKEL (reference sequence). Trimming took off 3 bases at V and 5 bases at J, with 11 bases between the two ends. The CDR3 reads CASSQRSSDNEQFF. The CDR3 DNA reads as TGTGCCAGCAGCCAGAGATCTAGCGACAATGAGCAGTTCTTC.

CDR3: CASSDNTDTQYF. The CDR3, as DNA: TGTGCCAGCAGTGATAACACAGATACGCAGTATTTT. The J gene is TRBJ2-3, the V gene TRBV6-4; no definite D call. Trimming cost V 3 bases and J 2 bases, with 3 bases left between them. Germline V lookup: CDR1 MRHNA, CDR2 SNTAGT. This CDR3 is 12 amino acids long.

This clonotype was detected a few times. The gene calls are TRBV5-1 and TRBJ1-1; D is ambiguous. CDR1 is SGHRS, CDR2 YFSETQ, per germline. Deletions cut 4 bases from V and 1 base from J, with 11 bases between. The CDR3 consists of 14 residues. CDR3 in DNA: TGCGCCAGCAGCCTTAAGGACCCGAACACTGAAGCTTTCTTT. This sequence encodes CASSLKDPNTEAFF.

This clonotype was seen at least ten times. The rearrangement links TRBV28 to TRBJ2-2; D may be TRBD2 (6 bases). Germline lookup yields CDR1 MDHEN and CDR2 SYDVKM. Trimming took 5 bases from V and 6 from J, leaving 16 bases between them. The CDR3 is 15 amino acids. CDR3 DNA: TGTGCCAGCAGTCCTCAGGCGTCGGGGGCCGGGGAGCTGTTTTTT. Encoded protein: CASSPQASGAGELFF.

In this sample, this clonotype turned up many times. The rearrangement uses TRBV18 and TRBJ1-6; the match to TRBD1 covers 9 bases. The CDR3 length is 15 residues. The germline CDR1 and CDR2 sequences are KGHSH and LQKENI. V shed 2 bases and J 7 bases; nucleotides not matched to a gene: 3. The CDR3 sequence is CASSPVGQGNSPLHF. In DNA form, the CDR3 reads TGTGCCAGCTCACCAGTTGGACAGGGGAATTCACCCCTCCACTTT.

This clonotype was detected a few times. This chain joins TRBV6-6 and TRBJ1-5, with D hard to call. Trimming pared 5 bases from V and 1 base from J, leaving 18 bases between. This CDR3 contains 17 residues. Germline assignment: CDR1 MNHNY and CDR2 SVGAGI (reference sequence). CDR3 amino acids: CASSPSLARASNQPQHF. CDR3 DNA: TGTGCCAGCAGTCCCTCACTCGCCCGCGCGAGCAATCAGCCCCAGCATTTT.

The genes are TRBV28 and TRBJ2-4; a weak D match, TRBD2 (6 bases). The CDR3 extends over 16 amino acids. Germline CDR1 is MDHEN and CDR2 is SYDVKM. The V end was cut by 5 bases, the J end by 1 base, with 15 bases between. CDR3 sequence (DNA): TGTGCCAGCAGTGGCTGGCGGGACTCGGCCAAAAACATTCAGTACTTC. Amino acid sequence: CASSGWRDSAKNIQYF.

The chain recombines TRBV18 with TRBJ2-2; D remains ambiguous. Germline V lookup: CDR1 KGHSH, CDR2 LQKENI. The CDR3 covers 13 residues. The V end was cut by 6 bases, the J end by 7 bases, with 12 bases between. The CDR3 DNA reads TGTGCCAGCTCCCGGCAGGATGGCGGGGAGCTGTTTTTT. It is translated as CASSRQDGGELFF.

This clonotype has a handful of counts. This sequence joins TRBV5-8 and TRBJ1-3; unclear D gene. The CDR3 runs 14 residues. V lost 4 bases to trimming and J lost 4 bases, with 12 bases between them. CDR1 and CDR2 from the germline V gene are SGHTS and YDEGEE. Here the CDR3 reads CASSRAGFGNTIYF. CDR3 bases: TGTGCCAGCAGCCGGGCGGGGTTCGGAAACACCATATATTTT.

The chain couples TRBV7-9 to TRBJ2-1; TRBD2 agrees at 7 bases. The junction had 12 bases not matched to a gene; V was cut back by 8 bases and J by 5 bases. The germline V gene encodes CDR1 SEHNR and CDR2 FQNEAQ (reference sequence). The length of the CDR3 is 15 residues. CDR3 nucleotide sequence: TGTGCCAGCGGTCCCCCCAGGACTAGGGACAATGAGCAGTTCTTC. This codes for CASGPPRTRDNEQFF.

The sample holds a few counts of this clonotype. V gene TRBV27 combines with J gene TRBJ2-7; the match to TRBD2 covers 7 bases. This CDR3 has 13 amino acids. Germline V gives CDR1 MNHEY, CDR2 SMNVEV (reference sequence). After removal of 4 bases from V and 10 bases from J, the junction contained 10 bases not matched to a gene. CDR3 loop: CASSSGRWRRQYF. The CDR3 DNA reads TGTGCCAGCAGTTCCGGGAGGTGGAGGAGACAGTACTTC.

As DNA, the CDR3 is TGCGCCAGCAGCAACTTGACTCAATCCGGGACCCAGTACTTC. Protein product: CASSNLTQSGTQYF. This chain joins TRBV5-1 and TRBJ2-5; D gene ambiguous. This CDR3 contains 14 residues. Looked up from germline, CDR1 is SGHRS and CDR2 is YFSETQ. Trimming left V 4 bases short and J 7 bases short, with 17 bases between.